The entry that follows covers one T cell receptor beta chain sequence. TCRdb used MiXCR to reprocess the 5' RACE reads, holding one entry per CDR3 protein. The table includes more than 80,000 distinct CDR3 sequences, 13% to 15% detected once. This entry is derived from a study of early T cells in non-severe SARS-CoV-2 infection. V shed 6 bases and J 6 bases; nucleotides not matched to a gene: 11. This CDR3 comprises 14 residues. CDR1 is DFQATT and CDR2 is SNEGSKA in the germline V gene (reference sequence). The rearrangement joins TRBV20-1 to TRBJ2-1; 7 bases align to TRBD2. Sequenced material: whole blood. The receptor was isolated from an adult who was a healthcare worker with PCR-confirmed SARS-CoV-2 infection or an uninfected control (not recorded which). Here the CDR3 reads CSATTSFPSNEQFF. The CDR3 region has the DNA TGCAGTGCCACGACTAGCTTCCCCAGCAATGAGCAGTTCTTC.